Below, 9 T cell receptor beta chains from the same sample are listed, as sequenced in a study of blood T cell repertoires in COVID-19. Generated by immunoSEQ multiplex PCR, the TCRdb table keeps only in-frame clones and is missing some. The table includes hundreds of thousands of clones, 70% to 90% detected once. The sequenced sample was peripheral blood. The source is a woman aged 18-29 years who had recovered from COVID-19.

The CDR3 DNA follows: TGTGCCAGCAGTTTTCTGGGGGCCAACGTCCTGACTTTC. It codes for CASSFLGANVLTF. The V and J genes are TRBV12-3 or TRBV12-4 and TRBJ2-6; D is uncertain. The CDR3 contains 13 residues. V lost 3 bases and J 4 bases, leaving 4 bases between the germline ends.

As concerns this clone: This same CDR3 is encoded by further DNA sequences in the sample. This chain links TRBV19 with TRBJ2-7; 7 bases align to TRBD1. Unmatched junction bases numbered 1, after V lost 1 base and J lost 1 base. CDR3 length: 14 residues. Per the germline V gene, CDR1 is LNHDA and CDR2 is SQIVND (reference sequence). CDR3: CASSIGQGSYEQYF. The CDR3 DNA reads TGTGCCAGTAGTATAGGACAGGGATCCTACGAGCAGTACTTC.

This sequence joins TRBV7-2 and TRBJ1-5, with 7 positions matching TRBD1. The CDR3 runs to 18 residues. The V gene's germline CDR1 is SGHTA and CDR2 FQGNSA. The junction had 12 bases not matched to a gene; V was cut back by 4 bases and J by 0 bases. The CDR3, as DNA: TGTGCCAGCAGCTCAAAACGGACAGGAGAACATAGCAATCAGCCCCAGCATTTT. This sequence encodes CASSSKRTGEHSNQPQHF.

CDR3: CASRVSATYEQYF. CDR3 coding DNA: TGTGCCAGCAGGGTCAGCGCAACCTACGAGCAGTACTTC. The chain carries TRBV6-6 and TRBJ2-7; D unresolved. V was cut by 6 bases and J by 2 bases, with 11 bases left in between. This CDR3 comprises 13 residues. Germline CDR1 reads MNHNY; CDR2 reads SVGAGI (reference sequence).

The chain is built from TRBV6-2 or TRBV6-3 and TRBJ1-2, with a weak D call TRBD1 (5 bases). This CDR3 contains 14 residues. Trimming took off 6 bases at V and 7 bases at J, with 18 bases between the two ends. The V gene's germline CDR1 is MNHEY and CDR2 SVGEGT. The CDR3 spells CASSQNRPGLGYTF. The CDR3 DNA follows: TGTGCCAGCAGCCAAAATAGACCAGGGCTTGGCTACACCTTC.

This sequence joins TRBV9 and TRBJ1-2; the D is unclear. Trimming stripped 0 bases from V and 5 bases from J, with 5 bases between. CDR3 length: 12 amino acids. CDR1 SGDLS and CDR2 YYNGEE come from the germline V gene. This CDR3 reads CASSVEPYGYTF. For the CDR3, the DNA is TGTGCCAGCAGCGTAGAGCCTTATGGCTACACCTTC. Full variable domain (remainder filled in from reference TRBV9 and TRBJ1-2): DSGVTQTPKHLITATGQRVTLRCSPRSGDLSVYWYQQSLDQGLQFLIQYYNGEERAKGNILERFSAQQFPDLHSELNLSSLELGDSALYFCASSVEPYGYTFGSGTRLTVV.

The chain joins TRBV30 to TRBJ2-1, with TRBD2 as a possible D gene (6 bases). Germline CDR1 and CDR2: GTSNPN and SVGIG (reference sequence). Trimming removed 0 bases from V and 9 bases from J, with 15 bases in between. There are 14 residues in the CDR3. In nucleotides, the CDR3 is TGTGCCTGGAGTGTGGGTGGGAGCGGGCCTGAGCAGTTCTTC. Translating gives CAWSVGGSGPEQFF.

The chain combines TRBV20-1 with TRBJ2-1; 9 positions match TRBD2. Germline-derived CDR1 and CDR2 are DFQATT and SNEGSKA (reference sequence). V was clipped by 3 bases and J by 8 bases; unmatched bases: 11. The CDR3 extends over 15 amino acids. The CDR3 coding sequence is TGCAGTGCTAGTCGGCTAGCGGGACCCCGGGATGAGCAGTTCTTC. This sequence encodes CSASRLAGPRDEQFF.

This chain connects TRBV18 to TRBJ2-5; perhaps TRBD2 as D (6 bases). This CDR3 comprises 15 residues. V shed 1 base and J shed 5 bases, with 14 bases lying between them. In germline, CDR1 is KGHSH, CDR2 LQKENI. CDR3 coding DNA: TGTGCCAGCTCACCACTGGGGGGAACTATGGAGACCCAGTACTTC. This sequence encodes CASSPLGGTMETQYF.